This T cell receptor beta chain was observed in a study of PD-L1 blockade in urothelial cancer (TCRdb year 2017). Context from the whole study: All patients started therapy around 2014 and received atezolizumab 1,200 mg intravenously every 3 weeks. About 90% of the 29 patients were identified as males with urothelial cancer of bladder origin, and a prior smoking history was reported by 18 of 29 patients. Patients had an ECOG performance status of 0 or 1 and had received between 0 and 3 prior chemotherapy regimens. Blood samples were analyzed at 3 weeks after treatment start (second dose) and at 6 weeks after treatment start. Blood samples yielded a median of about 150,000 T cells and tens of thousands of unique TCRs, with median clonality approximately 0.08. The study was an exploratory multi-omic analysis of somatic, immune and clinical correlates of response to PD-L1 blockade with atezolizumab in urothelial cancer. Pretreatment tumor samples and matched peripheral blood, collected serially before and after atezolizumab treatment, underwent TCR sequencing. Durable clinical benefit was defined as a progression-free survival longer than 6 months, and TCR features were additionally tested against progression-free survival and overall survival. In the same patients, whole exome sequencing and RNA sequencing of pretreatment tumors were performed in addition to TCR sequencing. Durable clinical benefit was achieved by nine patients and was not achieved by 20 patients. Pretreatment blood TCR-seq was available for nearly 30 patients, at least one posttreatment blood collection was obtained for 25 or so patients, and tumor TCR-seq was available for 25 or so patients.

Worth noting for this clone: What antigen it recognizes has not been identified. Per-base qualities were not stored, and no clone one base away is much larger.

The cohort comprised approximately 30 patients with locally advanced or metastatic urothelial carcinoma treated at Memorial Sloan Kettering on a trial protocol. Peripheral blood mononuclear cells were collected pretreatment and during treatment, with between 1 and 8 total time points per patient. The Qiagen DNeasy Blood extraction kit was used to purify genomic DNA from total PBMCs and tumor samples. PBMCs were collected pretreatment and during treatment, and were isolated and stored as previously described. The research as a whole found: Improved progression-free and overall survival was associated with having pretreatment peripheral blood TCR clonality below the median. Because the sample size was small (n = 29) and many of the analyses were exploratory, the results are meant to be hypothesis-generating. Greater expansion of tumor-associated TCR clones in peripheral blood 3 weeks after the start of treatment was observed in patients with durable benefit (n ≈ 22, p = 0.022).

Synthetic TCR analog templates were spiked into each PCR to estimate absolute template abundance from read counts. The immunoSEQ assay used bias-controlled V and J gene primers to amplify TCRbeta CDR3 regions from genomic DNA. Rearranged TCRbeta segments were sequenced at approximately 20X coverage. On the study's bioinformatics: Clustering was used to correct sequencing errors, and CDR3s were annotated against IMGT to assign V, D and J genes. Downstream analyses used only productive TCRbeta rearrangements and left out out-of-frame or stop-codon sequences. To compute clonality, Shannon entropy was normalized by the log of the number of unique productive sequences and then subtracted from one. Clones differing between time points or between blood and tumor were identified using Fisher's exact test with Benjamini-Hochberg correction, with an adjusted p below 0.01 applied as the threshold. In TCRdb, the immuneACCESS table is reduced to in-frame sequences with V and J assigned. These tables do not hold every clone; where another copy was compared, an unresolved V gene accounts for under half, and the others remain unexplained. The V and J calls and clone size were taken over from that table, and D and trimming were inferred from the DNA. A total of approximately 70,000 clones appear in this sample, 70% to 90% of them only once. The biggest ten clones account for about 3.2% of the sample.

Material: PBMCs, obtained around atezolizumab (anti-PD-L1) treatment. This clonotype was sampled from a man aged 60 to 69 with urothelial cancer.

In nucleotides, the sequence is TGTGCCAGCAGCCCCACTAGCGGGGGCGGCGGGGAGCTGTTTTTT. Translation gives CASSPTSGGGGELFF. The rearrangement combines TRBV27 with TRBJ2-2; TRBD2 aligns with 11 central bases. CDR1 and CDR2 are read off the germline V gene (reference sequence) as MNHEY and SMNVEV. Here V drops 6 bases and J drops 7 bases, and the junction holds 7 bases not matched to any gene. From its cysteine to its phenylalanine, the CDR3 spans 15 amino acids. The retained sequence is limited to the CDR3, 45 bases, with the frame set at the first base.